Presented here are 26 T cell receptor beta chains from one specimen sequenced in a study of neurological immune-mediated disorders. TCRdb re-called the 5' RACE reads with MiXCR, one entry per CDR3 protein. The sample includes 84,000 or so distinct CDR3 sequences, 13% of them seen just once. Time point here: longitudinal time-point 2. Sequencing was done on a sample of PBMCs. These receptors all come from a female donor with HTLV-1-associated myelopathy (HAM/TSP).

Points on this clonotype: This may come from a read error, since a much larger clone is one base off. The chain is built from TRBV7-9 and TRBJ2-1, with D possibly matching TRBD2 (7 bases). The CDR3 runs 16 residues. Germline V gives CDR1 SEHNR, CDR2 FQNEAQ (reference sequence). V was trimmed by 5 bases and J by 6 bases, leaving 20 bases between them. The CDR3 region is CASSTNSAGAGNEQFF. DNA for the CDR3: TGTGCCAGCAGCACCAATAGCGCGGGGGCCGGCAATGAGCAGTTCTTC.

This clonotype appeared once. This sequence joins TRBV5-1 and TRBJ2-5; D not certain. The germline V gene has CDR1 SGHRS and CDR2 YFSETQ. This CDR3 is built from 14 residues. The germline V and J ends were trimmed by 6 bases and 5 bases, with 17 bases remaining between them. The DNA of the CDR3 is TGCGCCAGCACCCGGGTCTCAAAGCCGGAGACCCAGTACTTC. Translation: CASTRVSKPETQYF. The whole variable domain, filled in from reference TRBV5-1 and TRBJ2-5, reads KAGVTQTPRYLIKTRGQQVTLSCSPISGHRSVSWYQQTPGQGLQFLFEYFSETQRNKGNFPGRFSGRQFSNSRSEMNVSTLELGDSALYLCASTRVSKPETQYFGPGTRLLVL.

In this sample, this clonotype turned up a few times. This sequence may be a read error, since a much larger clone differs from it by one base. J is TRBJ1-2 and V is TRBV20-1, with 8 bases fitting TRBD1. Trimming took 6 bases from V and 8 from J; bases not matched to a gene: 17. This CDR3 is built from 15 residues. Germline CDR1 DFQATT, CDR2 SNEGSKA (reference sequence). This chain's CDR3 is CSAAGNRGVARGYTF. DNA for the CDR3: TGCAGTGCCGCCGGCAACAGGGGGGTAGCCCGAGGCTACACCTTC.

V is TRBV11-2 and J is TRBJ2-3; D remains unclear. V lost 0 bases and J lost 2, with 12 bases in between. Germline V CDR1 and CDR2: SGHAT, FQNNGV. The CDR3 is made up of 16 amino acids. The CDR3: CASSLDLGAVTDTQYF. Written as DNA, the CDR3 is TGTGCCAGCAGCTTAGACCTGGGTGCAGTCACAGATACGCAGTATTTT.

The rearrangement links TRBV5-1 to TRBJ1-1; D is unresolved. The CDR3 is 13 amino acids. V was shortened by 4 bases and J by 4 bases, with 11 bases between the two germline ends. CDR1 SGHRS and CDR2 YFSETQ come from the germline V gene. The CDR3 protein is CASSQLGITEAFF. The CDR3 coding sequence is TGCGCCAGCAGCCAGCTCGGGATCACTGAAGCTTTCTTT.

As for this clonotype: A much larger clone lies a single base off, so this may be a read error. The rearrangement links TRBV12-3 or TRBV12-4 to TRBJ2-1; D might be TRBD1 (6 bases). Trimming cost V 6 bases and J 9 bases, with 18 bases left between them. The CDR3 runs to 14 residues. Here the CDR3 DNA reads TGTGCCAGCAGCCTATCGTGGGGGCCTGGTGAGCAGTTCTTC. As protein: CASSLSWGPGEQFF.

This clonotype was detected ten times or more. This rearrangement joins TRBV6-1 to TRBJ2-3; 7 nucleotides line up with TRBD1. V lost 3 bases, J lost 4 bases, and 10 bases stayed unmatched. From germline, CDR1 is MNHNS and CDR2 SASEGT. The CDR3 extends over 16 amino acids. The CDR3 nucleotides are TGTGCCAGCAGTGAGATAGTAGCAGGGGGACCAGATACGCAGTATTTT. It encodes CASSEIVAGGPDTQYF.

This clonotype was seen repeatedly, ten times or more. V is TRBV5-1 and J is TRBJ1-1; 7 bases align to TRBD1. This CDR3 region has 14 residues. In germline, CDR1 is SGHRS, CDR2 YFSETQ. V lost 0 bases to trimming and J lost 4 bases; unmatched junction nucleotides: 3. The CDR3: CASSLVGGPTEAFF. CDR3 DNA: TGCGCCAGCAGCTTGGTAGGGGGCCCCACTGAAGCTTTCTTT.

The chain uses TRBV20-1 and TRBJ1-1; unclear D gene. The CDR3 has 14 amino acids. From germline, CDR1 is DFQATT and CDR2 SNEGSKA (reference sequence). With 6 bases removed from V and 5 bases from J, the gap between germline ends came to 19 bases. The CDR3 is CSAKYSQGGTEAFF. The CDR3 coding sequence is TGCAGTGCCAAATACTCCCAAGGTGGGACTGAAGCTTTCTTT.

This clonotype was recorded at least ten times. The CDR3 loop is CASSPDRVSPGELFF. CDR3 bases: TGTGCCAGCAGTCCCGACAGGGTATCCCCCGGGGAGCTGTTTTTT. V gene TRBV12-3 or TRBV12-4 combines with J gene TRBJ2-2, with 7 bases lining up with TRBD1. This CDR3 has 15 amino acids. V lost 5 bases, J lost 6 bases, and 9 bases stayed unmatched.

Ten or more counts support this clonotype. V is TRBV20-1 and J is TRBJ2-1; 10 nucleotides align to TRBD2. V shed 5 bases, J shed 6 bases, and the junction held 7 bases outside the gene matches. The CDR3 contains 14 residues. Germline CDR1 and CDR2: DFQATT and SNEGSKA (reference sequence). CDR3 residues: CSAYTSGVVNEQFF. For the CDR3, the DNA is TGCAGTGCTTATACTAGCGGGGTTGTCAATGAGCAGTTCTTC.

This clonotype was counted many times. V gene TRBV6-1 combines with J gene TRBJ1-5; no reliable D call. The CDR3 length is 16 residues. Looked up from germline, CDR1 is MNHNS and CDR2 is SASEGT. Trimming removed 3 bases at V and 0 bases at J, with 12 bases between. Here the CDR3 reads CASSDSRSSSNQPQHF. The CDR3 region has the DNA TGTGCCAGCAGTGACAGCAGGTCGAGTAGCAATCAGCCCCAGCATTTT.

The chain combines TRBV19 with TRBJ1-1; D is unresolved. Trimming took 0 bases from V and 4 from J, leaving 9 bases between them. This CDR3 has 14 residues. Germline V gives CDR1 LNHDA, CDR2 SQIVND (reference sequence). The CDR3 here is CASSIDRWSTEAFF. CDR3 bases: TGTGCCAGTAGTATAGACAGATGGAGCACTGAAGCTTTCTTT. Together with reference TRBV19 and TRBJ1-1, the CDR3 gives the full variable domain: DGGITQSPKYLFRKEGQNVTLSCEQNLNHDAMYWYRQDPGQGLRLIYYSQIVNDFQKGDIAEGYSVSREKKESFPLTVTSAQKNPTAFYLCASSIDRWSTEAFFGQGTRLTVV.

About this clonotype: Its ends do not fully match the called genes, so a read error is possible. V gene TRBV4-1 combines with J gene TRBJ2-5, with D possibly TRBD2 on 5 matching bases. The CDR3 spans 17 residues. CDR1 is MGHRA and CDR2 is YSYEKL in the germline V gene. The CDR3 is CASSTVAVTLFGETHYF. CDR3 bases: TGCGCCAGCAGTACAGTGGCGGTCACCCTCTTCGGGGAGACCCATTACTTC.

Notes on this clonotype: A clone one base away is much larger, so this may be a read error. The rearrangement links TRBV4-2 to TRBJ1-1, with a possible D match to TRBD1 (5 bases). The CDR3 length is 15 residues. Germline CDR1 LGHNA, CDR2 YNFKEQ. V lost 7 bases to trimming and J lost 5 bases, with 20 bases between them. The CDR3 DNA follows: TGTGCCAGCAAGCGGGACCGGGGGATAGGTACTGAAGCTTTCTTT. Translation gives CASKRDRGIGTEAFF.

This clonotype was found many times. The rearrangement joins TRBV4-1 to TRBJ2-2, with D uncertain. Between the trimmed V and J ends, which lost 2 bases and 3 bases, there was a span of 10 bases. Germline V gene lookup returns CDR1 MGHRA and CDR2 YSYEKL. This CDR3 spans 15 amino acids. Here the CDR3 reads CASSQSRVDTGELFF. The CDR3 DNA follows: TGCGCCAGCAGCCAAAGTCGCGTCGACACCGGGGAGCTGTTTTTT.

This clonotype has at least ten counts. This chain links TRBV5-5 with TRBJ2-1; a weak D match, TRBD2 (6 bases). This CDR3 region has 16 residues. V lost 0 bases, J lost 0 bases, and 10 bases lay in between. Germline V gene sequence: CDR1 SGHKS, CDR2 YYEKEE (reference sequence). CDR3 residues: CASSLVGGPSYNEQFF. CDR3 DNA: TGTGCCAGCAGCTTGGTGGGAGGACCCTCCTACAATGAGCAGTTCTTC. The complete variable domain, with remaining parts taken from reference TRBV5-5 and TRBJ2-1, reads DAGVTQSPTHLIKTRGQQVTLRCSPISGHKSVSWYQQVLGQGPQFIFQYYEKEERGRGNFPDRFSARQFPNYSSELNVNALLLGDSALYLCASSLVGGPSYNEQFFGPGTRLTVL.

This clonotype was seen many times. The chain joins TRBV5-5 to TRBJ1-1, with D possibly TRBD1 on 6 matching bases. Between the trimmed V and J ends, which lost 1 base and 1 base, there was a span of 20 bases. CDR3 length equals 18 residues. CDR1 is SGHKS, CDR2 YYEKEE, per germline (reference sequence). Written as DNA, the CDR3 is TGTGCCAGCAGCTTGCTAGAATTGGGGGGCCAGGGGAACACTGAAGCTTTCTTT. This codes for CASSLLELGGQGNTEAFF. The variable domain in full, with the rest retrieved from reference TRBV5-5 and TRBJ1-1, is DAGVTQSPTHLIKTRGQQVTLRCSPISGHKSVSWYQQVLGQGPQFIFQYYEKEERGRGNFPDRFSARQFPNYSSELNVNALLLGDSALYLCASSLLELGGQGNTEAFFGQGTRLTVV.

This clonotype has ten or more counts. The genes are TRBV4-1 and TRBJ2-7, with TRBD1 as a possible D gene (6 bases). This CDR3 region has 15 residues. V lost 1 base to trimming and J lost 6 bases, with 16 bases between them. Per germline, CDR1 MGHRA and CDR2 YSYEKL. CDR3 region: CASSQGMTGLFEQYF. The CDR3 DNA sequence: TGCGCCAGCAGCCAAGGAATGACAGGCCTTTTCGAGCAGTACTTC.

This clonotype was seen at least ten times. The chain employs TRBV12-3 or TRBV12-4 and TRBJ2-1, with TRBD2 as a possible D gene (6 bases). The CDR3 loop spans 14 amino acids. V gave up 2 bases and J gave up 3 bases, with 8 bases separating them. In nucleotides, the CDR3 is TGTGCCAGCAGTTTATCGGGGGACTACAATGAGCAGTTCTTC. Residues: CASSLSGDYNEQFF.

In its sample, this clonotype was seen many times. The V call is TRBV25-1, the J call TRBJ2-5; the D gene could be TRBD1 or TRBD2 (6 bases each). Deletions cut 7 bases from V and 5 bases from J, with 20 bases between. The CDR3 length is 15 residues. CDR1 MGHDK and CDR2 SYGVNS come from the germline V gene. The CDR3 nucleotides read TGTGCCAGCAAATCGGGGGACACTAGACTTGAGACCCAGTACTTC. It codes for CASKSGDTRLETQYF. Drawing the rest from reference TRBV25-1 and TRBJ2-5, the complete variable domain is EADIYQTPRYLVIGTGKKITLECSQTMGHDKMYWYQQDPGMELHLIHYSYGVNSTEKGDLSSESTVSRIRTEHFPLTLESARPSHTSQYLCASKSGDTRLETQYFGPGTRLLVL.

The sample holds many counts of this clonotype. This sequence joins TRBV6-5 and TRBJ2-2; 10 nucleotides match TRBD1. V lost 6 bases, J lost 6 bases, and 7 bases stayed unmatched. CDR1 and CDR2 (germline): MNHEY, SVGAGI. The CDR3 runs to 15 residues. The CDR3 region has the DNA TGTGCCAGCAGATCCGGGACAGGGGAATCCGGGGAGCTGTTTTTT. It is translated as CASRSGTGESGELFF.

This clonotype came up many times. CDR3 protein: CASSLVGDTTYNEQFF. The CDR3 coding sequence is TGCGCCAGCAGCTTGGTGGGGGACACCACCTACAATGAGCAGTTCTTC. V and J are TRBV5-1 and TRBJ2-1; TRBD1 is a possible D gene (6 bases). This CDR3 contains 16 residues. Germline V CDR1 and CDR2: SGHRS, YFSETQ. Trimming removed 0 bases from V and 2 bases from J, with 12 bases in between.

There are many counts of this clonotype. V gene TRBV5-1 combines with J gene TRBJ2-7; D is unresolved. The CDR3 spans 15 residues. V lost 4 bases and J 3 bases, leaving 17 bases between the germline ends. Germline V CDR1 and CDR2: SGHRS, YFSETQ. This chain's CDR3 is CASSVVGILGYEQYF. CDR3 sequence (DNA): TGCGCCAGCAGCGTAGTGGGGATACTCGGCTACGAGCAGTACTTC.

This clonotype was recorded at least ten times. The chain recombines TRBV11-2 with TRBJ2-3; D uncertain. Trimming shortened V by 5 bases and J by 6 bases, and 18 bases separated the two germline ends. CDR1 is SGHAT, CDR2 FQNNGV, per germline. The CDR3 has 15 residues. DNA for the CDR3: TGTGCCAGCAGCCCACATTCTGTCGGGTGGGATACGCAGTATTTT. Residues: CASSPHSVGWDTQYF.

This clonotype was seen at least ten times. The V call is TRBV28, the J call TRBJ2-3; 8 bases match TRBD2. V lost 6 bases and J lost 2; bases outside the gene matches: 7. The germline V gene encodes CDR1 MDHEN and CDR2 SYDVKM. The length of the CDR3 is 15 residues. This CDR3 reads CASRGLVTVTDTQYF. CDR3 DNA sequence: TGTGCCAGCAGGGGACTAGTCACGGTCACAGATACGCAGTATTTT.